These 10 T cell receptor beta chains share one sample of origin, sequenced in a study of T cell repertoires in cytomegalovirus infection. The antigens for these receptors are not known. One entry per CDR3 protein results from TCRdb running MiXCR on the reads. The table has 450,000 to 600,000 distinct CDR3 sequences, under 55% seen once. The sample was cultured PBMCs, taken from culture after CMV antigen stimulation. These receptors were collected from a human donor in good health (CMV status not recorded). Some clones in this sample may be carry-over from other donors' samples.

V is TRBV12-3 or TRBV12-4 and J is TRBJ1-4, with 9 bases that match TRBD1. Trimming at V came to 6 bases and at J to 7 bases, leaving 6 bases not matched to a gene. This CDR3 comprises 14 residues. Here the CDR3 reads CASRGQGRVEKLFF. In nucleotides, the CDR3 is TGTGCCAGCAGGGGACAGGGTCGGGTTGAAAAACTGTTTTTT.

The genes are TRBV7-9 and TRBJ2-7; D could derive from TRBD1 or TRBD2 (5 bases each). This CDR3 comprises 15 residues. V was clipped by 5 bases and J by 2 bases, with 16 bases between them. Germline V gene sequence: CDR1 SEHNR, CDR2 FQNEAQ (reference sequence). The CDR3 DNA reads TGTGCCAGCAGCCCGGGGACCGGTTGGACCTACGAGCAGTACTTC. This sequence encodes CASSPGTGWTYEQYF.

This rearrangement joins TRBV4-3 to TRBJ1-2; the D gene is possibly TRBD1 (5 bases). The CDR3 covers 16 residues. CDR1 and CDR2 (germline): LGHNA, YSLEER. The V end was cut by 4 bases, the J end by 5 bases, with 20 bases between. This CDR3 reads CASSPAPRRDVYGYTF. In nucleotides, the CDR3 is TGCGCCAGCAGCCCAGCCCCGCGTCGGGACGTATATGGCTACACCTTC.

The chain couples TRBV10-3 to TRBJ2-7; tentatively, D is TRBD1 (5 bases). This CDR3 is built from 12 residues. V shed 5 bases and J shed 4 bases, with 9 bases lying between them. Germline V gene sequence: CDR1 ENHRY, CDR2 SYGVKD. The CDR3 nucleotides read TGTGCCATCAGTCAGGGTAGTTACGAGCAGTACTTC. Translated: CAISQGSYEQYF.

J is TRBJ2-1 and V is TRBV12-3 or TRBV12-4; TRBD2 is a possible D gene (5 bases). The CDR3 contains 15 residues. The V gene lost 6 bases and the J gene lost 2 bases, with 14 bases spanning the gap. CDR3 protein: CASRPRRSAYNEQFF. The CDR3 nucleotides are TGTGCCAGCAGACCCCGGAGGTCCGCCTACAATGAGCAGTTCTTC.

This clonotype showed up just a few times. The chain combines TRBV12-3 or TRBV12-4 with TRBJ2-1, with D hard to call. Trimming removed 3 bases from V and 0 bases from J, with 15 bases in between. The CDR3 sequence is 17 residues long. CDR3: CASSLWLLSSSYNEQFF. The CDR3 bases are TGTGCCAGCAGTTTGTGGCTCCTGTCTTCCTCCTACAATGAGCAGTTCTTC.

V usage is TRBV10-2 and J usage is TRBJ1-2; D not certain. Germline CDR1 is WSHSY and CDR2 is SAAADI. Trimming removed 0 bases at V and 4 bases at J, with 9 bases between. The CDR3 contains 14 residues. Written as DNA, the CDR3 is TGCGCCAGCAGTGAGTCCCGGGTATCCTATGGCTACACCTTC. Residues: CASSESRVSYGYTF.

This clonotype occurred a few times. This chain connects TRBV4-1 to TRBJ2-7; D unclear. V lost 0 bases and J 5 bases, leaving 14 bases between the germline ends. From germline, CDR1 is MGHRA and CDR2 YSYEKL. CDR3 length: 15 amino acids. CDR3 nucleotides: TGCGCCAGCAGCCAAGAAGGTAGGGTGGGTAACGAGCAGTACTTC. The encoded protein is CASSQEGRVGNEQYF.

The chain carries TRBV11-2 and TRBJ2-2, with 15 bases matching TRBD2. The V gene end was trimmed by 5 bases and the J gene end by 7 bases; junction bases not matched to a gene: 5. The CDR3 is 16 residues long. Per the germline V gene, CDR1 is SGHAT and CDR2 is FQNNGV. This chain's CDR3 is CASSSGLAGGVGELFF. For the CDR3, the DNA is TGTGCCAGCAGCAGTGGACTAGCGGGGGGGGTCGGGGAGCTGTTTTTT.

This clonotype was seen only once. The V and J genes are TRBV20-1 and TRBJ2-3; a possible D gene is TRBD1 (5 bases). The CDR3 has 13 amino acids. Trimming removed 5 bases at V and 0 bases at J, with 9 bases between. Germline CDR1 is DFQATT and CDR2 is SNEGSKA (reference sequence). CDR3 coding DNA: TGCAGTGCTGGTGGGGCCAGCACAGATACGCAGTATTTT. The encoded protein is CSAGGASTDTQYF.